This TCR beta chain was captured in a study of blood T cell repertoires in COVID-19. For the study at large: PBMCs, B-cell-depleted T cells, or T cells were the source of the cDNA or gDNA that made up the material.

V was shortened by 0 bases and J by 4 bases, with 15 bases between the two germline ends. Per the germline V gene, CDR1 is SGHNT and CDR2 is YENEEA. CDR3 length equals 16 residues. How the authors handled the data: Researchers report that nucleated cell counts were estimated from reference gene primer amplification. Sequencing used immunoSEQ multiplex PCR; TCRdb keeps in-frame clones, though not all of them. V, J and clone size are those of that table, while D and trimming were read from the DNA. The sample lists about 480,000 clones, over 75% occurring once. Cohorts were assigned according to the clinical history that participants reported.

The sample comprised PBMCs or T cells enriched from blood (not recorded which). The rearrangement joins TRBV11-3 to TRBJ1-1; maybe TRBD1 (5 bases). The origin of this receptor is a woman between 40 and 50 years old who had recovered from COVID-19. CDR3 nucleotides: TGTGCCAGCAGCTTAGATGGGGCAAATCGGGTCACTGAAGCTTTCTTT. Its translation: CASSLDGANRVTEAFF.